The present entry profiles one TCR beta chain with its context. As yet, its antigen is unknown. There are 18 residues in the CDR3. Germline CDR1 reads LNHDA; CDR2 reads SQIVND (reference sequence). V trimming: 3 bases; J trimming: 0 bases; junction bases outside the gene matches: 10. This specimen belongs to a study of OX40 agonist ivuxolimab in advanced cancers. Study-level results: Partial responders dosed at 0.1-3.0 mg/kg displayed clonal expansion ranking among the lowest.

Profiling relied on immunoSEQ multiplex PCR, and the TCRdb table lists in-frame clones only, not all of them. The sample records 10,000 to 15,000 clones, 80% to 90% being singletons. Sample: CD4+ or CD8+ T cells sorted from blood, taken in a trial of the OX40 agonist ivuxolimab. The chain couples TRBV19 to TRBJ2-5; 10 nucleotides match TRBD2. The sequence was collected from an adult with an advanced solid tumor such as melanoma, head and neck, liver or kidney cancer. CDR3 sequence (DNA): TGTGCCAGTAGTATGAGGGTCCCACTAGCGGGAAACCAAGAGACCCAGTACTTC. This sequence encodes CASSMRVPLAGNQETQYF. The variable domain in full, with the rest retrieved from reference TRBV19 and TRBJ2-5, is DGGITQSPKYLFRKEGQNVTLSCEQNLNHDAMYWYRQDPGQGLRLIYYSQIVNDFQKGDIAEGYSVSREKKESFPLTVTSAQKNPTAFYLCASSMRVPLAGNQETQYFGPGTRLLVL.